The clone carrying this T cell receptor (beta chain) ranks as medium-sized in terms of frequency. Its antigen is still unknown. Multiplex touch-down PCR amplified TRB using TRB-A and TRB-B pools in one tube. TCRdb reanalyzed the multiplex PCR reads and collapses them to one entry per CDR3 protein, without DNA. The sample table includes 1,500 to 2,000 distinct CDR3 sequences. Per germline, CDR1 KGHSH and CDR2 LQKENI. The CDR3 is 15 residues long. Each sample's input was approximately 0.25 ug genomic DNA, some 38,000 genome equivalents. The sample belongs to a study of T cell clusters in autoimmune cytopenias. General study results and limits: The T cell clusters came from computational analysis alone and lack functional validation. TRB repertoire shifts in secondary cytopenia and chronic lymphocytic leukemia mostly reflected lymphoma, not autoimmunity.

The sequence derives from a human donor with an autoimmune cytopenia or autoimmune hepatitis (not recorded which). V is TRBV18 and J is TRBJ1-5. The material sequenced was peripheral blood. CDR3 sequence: CASSRQTVNNQPQHF.